These 17 T cell receptor beta chains originate from one sample sequenced in a study of CD8 T cells in Susac syndrome (dated by TCRdb to between 2018 and 2021). Library generation was performed with the immunoSEQ multiplex PCR assay. RNA was extracted using the RNeasy kit, and about 0.45 to 1 microgram was reverse transcribed with random hexamers. TCRdb cleaned the public reads at Q25 with fastp, built clones with MiXCR and kept in-frame beta chains. Each CDR3 protein gets just one entry, which takes the most common genes and DNA from the rows behind it. The sample has around 80,000 distinct CDR3 sequences on record, approximately 93% of them singletons. The ten largest clones represent 0.4% to 0.55% of the sample. Input material: CD8+ T cells from PBMCs. The source of these receptors is a human donor with Susac syndrome.

The chain joins TRBV9 to TRBJ2-5; 9 bases line up with TRBD2. This CDR3 spans 17 amino acids. Trimming cost V 4 bases and J 4 bases; bases outside gene matches: 14. The germline V gene has CDR1 SGDLS and CDR2 YYNGEE. CDR3 region: CASSPRAGGGARETQYF. The CDR3 bases are TGTGCCAGCAGCCCGCGCGCGGGCGGGGGGGCTAGAGAGACCCAGTACTTC.

The V gene is TRBV27, the J gene TRBJ2-5; D gene unclear. V lost 2 bases and J 0 bases, leaving 10 bases between the germline ends. Germline V gene lookup returns CDR1 MNHEY and CDR2 SMNVEV (reference sequence). The CDR3 totals 15 residues. The DNA for the CDR3 is TGTGCCAGCAGTTTACGATCCCAGTACCAAGAGACCCAGTACTTC. Protein sequence: CASSLRSQYQETQYF.

V is TRBV6-1 and J is TRBJ2-1; a possible D gene is TRBD2 (6 bases). This CDR3 contains 14 residues. The germline V gene has CDR1 MNHNS and CDR2 SASEGT. Between the trimmed V and J ends, which lost 5 bases and 6 bases, there was a span of 14 bases. CDR3 loop: CASSSPGLFNEQFF. The CDR3 DNA reads as TGTGCCAGCAGTTCACCGGGACTTTTCAATGAGCAGTTCTTC.

The rearrangement links TRBV9 to TRBJ2-1; 12 nucleotides align to TRBD2. The germline V gene has CDR1 SGDLS and CDR2 YYNGEE. V dropped 0 bases and J dropped 4; count of bases not matched to a gene: 2. CDR3 length: 16 residues. Here the CDR3 reads CASSVGTSGIYNEQFF. DNA for the CDR3: TGTGCCAGCAGCGTAGGGACTAGCGGGATTTACAATGAGCAGTTCTTC.

The chain couples TRBV29-1 to TRBJ2-7, with no clear D. The V gene lost 3 bases and the J gene lost 4 bases, with 7 bases spanning the gap. The CDR3 is 11 residues long. The V gene's germline CDR1 is SQVTM and CDR2 ANQGSEA. In DNA, the CDR3 is TGCAGCGTTGAGAAGAAGTACGAGCAGTACTTC. Translation: CSVEKKYEQYF.

This chain connects TRBV7-2 to TRBJ2-7; TRBD2 agrees at 7 bases. This CDR3 spans 12 amino acids. Trimming at V came to 5 bases and at J to 6 bases, leaving 4 bases not matched to a gene. From germline, CDR1 is SGHTA and CDR2 FQGNSA. The CDR3 DNA is TGTGCCAGCAGCCCGCCGGGGGGCGAGCAGTACTTC. It codes for CASSPPGGEQYF.

The chain combines TRBV30 with TRBJ1-5; D is uncertain. Per the germline V gene, CDR1 is GTSNPN and CDR2 is SVGIG (reference sequence). CDR3 length: 13 amino acids. V was pared by 4 bases and J by 7 bases, with 14 bases between. For the CDR3, the DNA is TGTGCCTGGAATGAGGAGGTGACGCAGCCCCAGCATTTT. Translated, it gives CAWNEEVTQPQHF.

The rearrangement links TRBV28 to TRBJ2-7; TRBD2 matches 13 bases. Trimming cost V 5 bases and J 0 bases; bases outside gene matches: 10. Germline CDR1 and CDR2: MDHEN and SYDVKM. The CDR3 has 18 residues. The CDR3 DNA is TGTGCCAGCAGTCCGACTAGCGGGAGGCCTGTTAGCTCCTACGAGCAGTACTTC. This encodes CASSPTSGRPVSSYEQYF. Full variable domain (remainder filled in from reference TRBV28 and TRBJ2-7): DVKVTQSSRYLVKRTGEKVFLECVQDMDHENMFWYRQDPGLGLRLIYFSYDVKMKEKGDIPEGYSVSREKKERFSLILESASTNQTSMYLCASSPTSGRPVSSYEQYFGPGTRLTVT.

The chain joins TRBV27 to TRBJ1-2; D not resolved. V was clipped by 2 bases and J by 8 bases, with 18 bases between them. This CDR3 spans 15 amino acids. The V gene's germline CDR1 is MNHEY and CDR2 SMNVEV (reference sequence). CDR3 region: CASSLTSRASRGYTF. The CDR3 DNA follows: TGTGCCAGCAGTTTAACATCGAGGGCCTCCCGAGGCTACACCTTC.

The V call is TRBV7-8, the J call TRBJ1-1; possible D gene TRBD1, 5 bases. Looked up from germline, CDR1 is SGHVS and CDR2 is FQNEAQ. Trimming took off 0 bases at V and 0 bases at J, with 14 bases between the two ends. The CDR3 covers 17 residues. In DNA form, the CDR3 reads TGTGCCAGCAGCTTAGCGCCCCGGACACTTATGAACACTGAAGCTTTCTTT. Translating gives CASSLAPRTLMNTEAFF.

V usage is TRBV20-1 and J usage is TRBJ1-1, with a tentative D call TRBD1 (5 bases). This CDR3 contains 13 residues. Germline-derived CDR1 and CDR2 are DFQATT and SNEGSKA (reference sequence). The V and J ends lost 2 bases and 4 bases respectively, with 11 bases between them. CDR3 amino acids: CSARRAGSTEAFF. In nucleotides, the CDR3 is TGCAGTGCTAGAAGGGCAGGGAGCACTGAAGCTTTCTTT.

The chain links TRBV27 to TRBJ1-5; TRBD1 matches 7 bases. Germline-derived CDR1 and CDR2 are MNHEY and SMNVEV (reference sequence). The CDR3 extends over 14 amino acids. Germline trimming cut 6 bases from V and 4 bases from J; bases unmatched to any gene: 6. The CDR3 nucleotides read TGTGCCAGCAGCACAGACAGGGCGAATCAGCCCCAGCATTTT. Translating gives CASSTDRANQPQHF.

V usage is TRBV18 and J usage is TRBJ1-1; 10 bases are a match to TRBD1. J gave up 5 bases and V 5 bases, and 8 bases lay outside the gene matches. The CDR3 runs 15 residues. Germline-derived CDR1 and CDR2 are KGHSH and LQKENI. CDR3 region: CASSSSGTGVTEAFF. CDR3 nucleotide sequence: TGTGCCAGCTCATCATCCGGGACAGGGGTAACTGAAGCTTTCTTT. Complete variable domain (other parts from reference TRBV18 and TRBJ1-1): NAGVMQNPRHLVRRRGQEARLRCSPMKGHSHVYWYRQLPEEGLKFMVYLQKENIIDESGMPKERFSAEFPKEGPSILRIQQVVRGDSAAYFCASSSSGTGVTEAFFGQGTRLTVV.

This rearrangement joins TRBV20-1 to TRBJ2-1; D is ambiguous. Trimming took 7 bases from V and 8 from J, leaving 24 bases between them. Looked up from germline, CDR1 is DFQATT and CDR2 is SNEGSKA (reference sequence). CDR3 size: 15 residues. This chain's CDR3 is CSVLPMTPRVYEQFF. In nucleotides, the CDR3 is TGCAGTGTTTTACCCATGACCCCCAGAGTCTATGAGCAGTTCTTC.

This chain uses TRBV7-2 with TRBJ2-7, with 9 nucleotides matching TRBD1. The length of the CDR3 is 18 residues. J was trimmed by 4 bases and V by 4 bases; bases with no gene match: 17. Germline V gene data show CDR1 as SGHTA and CDR2 as FQGNSA. The CDR3 spells CASSSIQGALPSRYEQYF. CDR3 nucleotide sequence: TGTGCCAGCAGCTCCATACAGGGGGCCCTTCCTTCTCGTTACGAGCAGTACTTC.

The chain is built from TRBV27 and TRBJ2-1, with 7 bases that match TRBD1. From germline, CDR1 is MNHEY and CDR2 SMNVEV (reference sequence). This CDR3 region has 11 residues. V lost 6 bases, J lost 9 bases, and 2 bases stayed unmatched. The CDR3 region has the DNA TGTGCCAGCAGGACAGGGATTGAGCAGTTCTTC. It specifies CASRTGIEQFF.

The rearrangement uses TRBV7-9 and TRBJ1-1; D is undetermined. Germline assignment: CDR1 SEHNR and CDR2 FQNEAQ (reference sequence). Trimming pared 4 bases from V and 1 base from J, leaving 19 bases between. The CDR3 is 17 residues long. The CDR3 nucleotides are TGTGCCAGCAGCTCCAGGTCGAAAAATTTCGAGAACACTGAAGCTTTCTTT. Protein sequence: CASSSRSKNFENTEAFF.